The 29 T cell receptor beta chains listed next were all sequenced from one sample in a study of regulatory T cells in long-lasting Graves disease. As for time point: persistent/refractory GD, antithyroid drugs over 5 years with positive TRAb. PBMC RNA was the source of the TCR library. Through Arm-PCR of CDR3 regions and iRepertoire HTBI primers, TCR beta libraries were built. TCRdb reprocessed the multiplex PCR reads with MiXCR, giving one entry per CDR3 protein. The sample lists about 400,000 distinct CDR3 sequences, around 20% occurring once. This specimen consisted of peripheral blood mononuclear cells (PBMCs), obtained when the disease was refractory, from a patient treated with antithyroid drugs. These receptors originate from a female donor with Graves disease.

Ten or more counts support this clonotype. The chain employs TRBV20-1 and TRBJ2-7; D is possibly TRBD1 (6 bases). V lost 5 bases and J lost 7, with 18 bases in between. This CDR3 has 13 amino acids. In germline, CDR1 is DFQATT, CDR2 SNEGSKA (reference sequence). Here the CDR3 reads CSAPTTGVREQYF. The CDR3 DNA reads as TGCAGTGCTCCCACGACAGGAGTAAGGGAGCAGTACTTC.

This clonotype has at least ten counts. The gene calls are TRBV2 and TRBJ1-1, with D unresolved. The germline V gene has CDR1 SNHLY and CDR2 FYNNEI. The CDR3 sequence is 16 residues long. V lost 4 bases to trimming and J lost 1 base, with 16 bases between them. The CDR3 is CASSGRAEWSNTEAFF. The CDR3 region has the DNA TGTGCCAGCAGTGGAAGGGCAGAGTGGTCGAACACTGAAGCTTTCTTT.

This clonotype was seen many times. The chain joins TRBV28 to TRBJ1-2; D not certain. Trimming stripped 3 bases from V and 5 bases from J, with 4 bases between. Germline V gene lookup returns CDR1 MDHEN and CDR2 SYDVKM. The CDR3 has 11 amino acids. CDR3 in amino acids: CASSFKYGYTF. The CDR3 DNA follows: TGTGCCAGCAGTTTTAAGTATGGCTACACCTTC.

This clonotype has ten or more counts. V usage is TRBV29-1 and J usage is TRBJ2-5, with 7 bases aligning to TRBD2. The CDR3 has 11 residues. The V gene's germline CDR1 is SQVTM and CDR2 ANQGSEA. The trim removed 5 bases at V and 9 bases at J, leaving 6 bases unmatched. CDR3 in amino acids: CSVPSGGAQYF. CDR3 DNA: TGCAGCGTTCCTAGCGGAGGGGCCCAGTACTTC.

CDR3 nucleotides: TGTGCCAGCAGCTTGAGTCGTAGGACAGGGGTCTCCTACGAGCAGTACTTC. Residues: CASSLSRRTGVSYEQYF. The rearrangement links TRBV5-6 to TRBJ2-7; TRBD1 matches at 9 bases. Per germline, CDR1 SGHDT and CDR2 YYEEEE. With 1 base clipped from V and 0 bases from J, the junction kept 8 bases outside the gene matches. The CDR3 has 17 amino acids.

This clonotype has ten or more counts. The chain links TRBV6-1 to TRBJ2-7; TRBD1 might be the D (5 bases). The V end was cut by 5 bases, the J end by 3 bases, with 17 bases between. CDR1 MNHNS and CDR2 SASEGT come from the germline V gene. There are 15 residues in the CDR3. Here the CDR3 reads CASSRLIQVSYEQYF. The CDR3 coding sequence is TGTGCCAGCAGTCGACTGATACAGGTTAGCTACGAGCAGTACTTC.

A word on this clonotype: One base away lies a much larger clone, so this may be a sequencing read error. This chain uses TRBV3-1 with TRBJ2-2; D is possibly TRBD2 (6 bases). Germline CDR1 and CDR2: LGHDT and YNNKEL (reference sequence). The CDR3 covers 11 residues. CDR3 in amino acids: CASSQVGGLFF. CDR3 nucleotides: TGTGCCAGCAGCCAAGTCGGGGGGCTGTTTTTT.

This clonotype was observed many times. The J gene is TRBJ1-1, the V gene TRBV7-2, with 8 bases fitting TRBD1. Looked up from germline, CDR1 is SGHTA and CDR2 is FQGNSA. Germline trimming cut 2 bases from V and 6 bases from J; bases unmatched to any gene: 17. This CDR3 region has 18 residues. CDR3 in amino acids: CASSLNGQGAFAVAEAFF. The CDR3 DNA sequence: TGTGCCAGCAGCTTAAACGGACAGGGAGCGTTCGCGGTGGCTGAAGCTTTCTTT. Drawing the rest from reference TRBV7-2 and TRBJ1-1, the complete variable domain is GAGVSQSPSNKVTEKGKDVELRCDPISGHTALYWYRQSLGQGLEFLIYFQGNSAPDKSGLPSDRFSAERTGGSVSTLTIQRTQQEDSAVYLCASSLNGQGAFAVAEAFFGQGTRLTVV.

This clonotype was detected many times. The chain uses TRBV11-2 and TRBJ2-5; 7 bases agree with TRBD2. Germline loops: CDR1 SGHAT, CDR2 FQNNGV. V trimming: 1 base; J trimming: 1 base; junction bases outside the gene matches: 3. The length of the CDR3 is 15 residues. CDR3 region: CASSLGGGGQETQYF. The CDR3 nucleotides read TGTGCCAGCAGCTTAGGGGGCGGGGGCCAAGAGACCCAGTACTTC.

This chain links TRBV7-3 with TRBJ2-3; weak D call: TRBD2 (6 bases). Germline loops: CDR1 SGHTA, CDR2 FQGTGA. V lost 5 bases and J lost 0, with 12 bases in between. The CDR3 is made up of 15 amino acids. For the CDR3, the DNA is TGTGCCAGCAGCGCCGGGACTCTGAGCACAGATACGCAGTATTTT. It codes for CASSAGTLSTDTQYF.

Details on this clonotype: Since a much larger clone is just one base distant, this may be a read error. The chain has TRBV12-3 or TRBV12-4 and TRBJ2-7; 11 bases are shared with TRBD2. This CDR3 region has 15 residues. CDR3 sequence reads: CASRLTSGSFYGQYF. In DNA form, the CDR3 reads TGTGCCAGCAGACTTACTAGCGGGAGTTTCTACGGGCAGTACTTC.

This clonotype was counted a few times. This may stem from a read error, because a much larger clone lies one nucleotide away. The genes are TRBV27 and TRBJ1-6; perhaps TRBD1 as D (6 bases). The CDR3 consists of 14 residues. CDR1 is MNHEY, CDR2 SMNVEV, per germline (reference sequence). In DNA form, the CDR3 reads TGTGCCAGCCGTAACAGGGTTAGGGATTCACCCCCCCACTTT. Encoded protein: CASRNRVRDSPPHF.

About this clonotype itself: A much larger clone lies one base from this, so it may be a read error. The chain employs TRBV6-6 and TRBJ2-5, with TRBD2 as a possible D gene (5 bases). Germline-derived CDR1 and CDR2 are MNHNY and SVGAGI (reference sequence). The CDR3 runs 14 residues. The CDR3 reads CASSYSGPEGTQCF. CDR3 nucleotides: TGTGCCAGCAGTTACTCGGGCCCCGAGGGAACCCAGTGCTTC.

This clonotype was counted at least ten times. This sequence joins TRBV11-2 and TRBJ2-2, with TRBD2 identical over 9 bases. The CDR3 has 14 residues. The V gene's germline CDR1 is SGHAT and CDR2 FQNNGV. Trimming removed 5 bases from V and 4 bases from J; junction bases left unmatched: 2. The CDR3 DNA reads as TGTGCCAGCAGCCCAGCGGGAGGCACCGGGGAGCTGTTTTTT. Amino acids: CASSPAGGTGELFF.

This clonotype was observed a few times. This chain uses TRBV13 with TRBJ2-7; a possible D gene is TRBD2 (6 bases). The CDR3 runs to 17 residues. The germline gives CDR1 PRHDT, CDR2 FYEKMQ (reference sequence). Trimming stripped 1 base from V and 1 base from J, with 17 bases between. DNA for the CDR3: TGTGCCAGCAGCTTAGAAGGTAGCGGAGGAAGTTCCTACGAGCAGTACTTC. Residues: CASSLEGSGGSSYEQYF. The entire variable domain, with the rest obtained from reference TRBV13 and TRBJ2-7, is as follows: AAGVIQSPRHLIKEKRETATLKCYPIPRHDTVYWYQQGPGQDPQFLISFYEKMQSDKGSIPDRFSAQQFSDYHSELNMSSLELGDSALYFCASSLEGSGGSSYEQYFGPGTRLTVT.

This clonotype was seen at least ten times. The J gene is TRBJ2-4, the V gene TRBV11-2, with TRBD2 matching over 14 bases. Germline loops: CDR1 SGHAT, CDR2 FQNNGV. With 4 bases clipped from V and 2 bases from J, the junction kept 7 bases outside the gene matches. The CDR3 is 18 residues long. CDR3 protein: CASSSRTSGRFSKNIQYF. In DNA, the CDR3 is TGTGCCAGCAGCTCTAGGACTAGCGGGAGGTTTTCCAAAAACATTCAGTACTTC.

The chain combines TRBV6-5 with TRBJ2-1; no firm D call. CDR1 is MNHEY and CDR2 is SVGAGI in the germline V gene. Trimming took 0 bases from V and 9 from J, leaving 9 bases between them. This CDR3 comprises 13 residues. The CDR3 DNA is TGTGCCAGCAGTTACTCGTTGTCAGGTGAGCAGTTCTTC. It specifies CASSYSLSGEQFF.

Ten or more counts support this clonotype. The rearrangement uses TRBV7-8 and TRBJ2-7; 7 bases align to TRBD2. There are 13 residues in the CDR3. Germline CDR1 SGHVS, CDR2 FQNEAQ. Unmatched junction bases numbered 4, after V lost 5 bases and J lost 3 bases. The CDR3 here is CASSLGTNYEQYF. CDR3 DNA: TGTGCCAGCAGCCTGGGGACTAACTACGAGCAGTACTTC.

This clonotype was counted ten times or more. This rearrangement joins TRBV29-1 to TRBJ2-7; D remains ambiguous. CDR3 length equals 14 residues. V lost 0 bases, J lost 2 bases, and 11 bases lay in between. The germline V gene has CDR1 SQVTM and CDR2 ANQGSEA. This chain's CDR3 is CSVEDQASPYEQYF. The CDR3 coding sequence is TGCAGCGTTGAAGATCAGGCCTCCCCCTACGAGCAGTACTTC.

The gene calls are TRBV13 and TRBJ2-5, with no clear D. Germline loops: CDR1 PRHDT, CDR2 FYEKMQ (reference sequence). This CDR3 region has 14 residues. Between the trimmed V and J ends, which lost 3 bases and 3 bases, there was a span of 11 bases. The CDR3 region has the DNA TGTGCCAGCAGCTTTAGTCGGATTGAAGAGACCCAGTACTTC. It translates to CASSFSRIEETQYF.

This clonotype was found many times. The chain uses TRBV12-3 or TRBV12-4 and TRBJ1-4; TRBD1 aligns across 7 bases. This CDR3 contains 14 residues. Trimming removed 6 bases from V and 8 bases from J; junction bases left unmatched: 9. CDR3 sequence (DNA): TGTGCCAGCAGCCCTTCAGGGGGTCAAGAAAAACTGTTTTTT. Translation gives CASSPSGGQEKLFF.

The genes are TRBV6-5 and TRBJ2-6; D might be TRBD1 (5 bases). The CDR3 is made up of 15 amino acids. Deletions cut 4 bases from V and 0 bases from J, with 7 bases between. Germline CDR1 is MNHEY and CDR2 is SVGAGI. The CDR3: CASSSDNSGANVLTF. In DNA form, the CDR3 reads TGTGCCAGCAGTTCGGACAACTCTGGGGCCAACGTCCTGACTTTC.

The rearrangement uses TRBV7-8 and TRBJ2-5; D is ambiguous. The CDR3 runs 14 residues. CDR1 SGHVS and CDR2 FQNEAQ come from the germline V gene. Trimming pared 5 bases from V and 5 bases from J, leaving 15 bases between. CDR3 loop: CASSPSWSVETQYF. CDR3 nucleotides: TGTGCCAGCAGCCCGTCGTGGTCGGTTGAGACCCAGTACTTC.

This clonotype was seen only once. The gene calls are TRBV20-1 and TRBJ2-2; 10 positions match TRBD1. Per germline, CDR1 DFQATT and CDR2 SNEGSKA (reference sequence). V gave up 0 bases and J gave up 0 bases; unmatched junction bases: 4. This CDR3 region has 17 residues. For the CDR3, the DNA is TGCAGTGCTAGAGATGGACAGGGGGGCCCGAACACCGGGGAGCTGTTTTTT. This codes for CSARDGQGGPNTGELFF.

Many counts were recorded for this clonotype. The V gene is TRBV12-3 or TRBV12-4, the J gene TRBJ1-1; possible D gene TRBD1, 5 bases. V was shortened by 6 bases and J by 7 bases, with 6 bases between the two germline ends. This CDR3 has 10 residues. In nucleotides, the CDR3 is TGTGCCAGCAGGGGACGTGAAGCTTTCTTT. This encodes CASRGREAFF.

This rearrangement joins TRBV20-1 to TRBJ1-5; D gene unclear. Germline V gene sequence: CDR1 DFQATT, CDR2 SNEGSKA (reference sequence). Trimming stripped 0 bases from V and 2 bases from J, with 8 bases between. The CDR3 has 14 residues. The CDR3 region is CSARDFMGNQPQHF. DNA of the CDR3: TGCAGTGCTAGAGATTTCATGGGCAATCAGCCCCAGCATTTT.

This clonotype was detected only a few times. The chain carries TRBV15 and TRBJ2-5; D perhaps matches TRBD1 (5 bases). CDR1 is LNHNV, CDR2 YYDKDF, per germline (reference sequence). V lost 3 bases and J lost 0, with 11 bases in between. The CDR3 covers 15 residues. The CDR3 bases are TGTGCCACCAGCAGTGTCCCAGGGAACCAAGAGACCCAGTACTTC. Translating gives CATSSVPGNQETQYF. The full variable domain, completed using reference TRBV15 and TRBJ2-5, is DAMVIQNPRYQVTQFGKPVTLSCSQTLNHNVMYWYQQKSSQAPKLLFHYYDKDFNNEADTPDNFQSRRPNTSFCFLDIRSPGLGDTAMYLCATSSVPGNQETQYFGPGTRLLVL.

This clonotype was counted once. The V call is TRBV19, the J call TRBJ1-1, with TRBD1 matching 7 bases. The length of the CDR3 is 13 residues. The germline CDR1 and CDR2 sequences are LNHDA and SQIVND (reference sequence). Trimming removed 8 bases from V and 10 bases from J; junction bases left unmatched: 13. The CDR3 DNA reads TGTGCCAGTCGTGTAGAGGGGGCATTTGGAGCTTTCTTT. It translates to CASRVEGAFGAFF.

The rearrangement links TRBV12-3 or TRBV12-4 to TRBJ1-1, with D possibly matching TRBD1 (5 bases). The CDR3 is 13 residues long. Trimming removed 6 bases from V and 8 bases from J, with 16 bases in between. This chain's CDR3 is CASSRTPTVEAFF. The CDR3 nucleotides read TGTGCCAGCAGCCGCACCCCGACAGTCGAAGCTTTCTTT.